This entry concerns a single T cell receptor (beta chain). Antigen unknown. With eight separate reactions per sample, the authors made cDNA. A 6-nucleotide sample barcode was carried by the UMIs, which template switching added. For both chains, the TCRalpha and TCRbeta cDNA went through two nested PCRs of around 15 and 10 cycles. With the 5' RACE reads reprocessed, TCRdb shows one record per CDR3 protein and no DNA. Found here are about 440,000 distinct CDR3 sequences; the top ten clones hold 2.4%. CDR1 is SGHRS and CDR2 is YFSETQ in the germline V gene. The CDR3 has 15 amino acids. The source of the sample is a study of monozygotic twins with inflammatory bowel disease. Study outcomes and limitations: Healthy co-twins had higher TCRbeta inverse Simpson diversity than their IBD twins.

What was sequenced was blood. This sequence was found in a human donor with ulcerative colitis or Crohn's disease, or a healthy co-twin of an affected twin (not recorded which). The chain combines TRBV5-1 with TRBJ1-2; TCRdb indicates TRBD1, and absent DNA this call remains unverified. The CDR3 is CASSEIGTGNYGYTF.